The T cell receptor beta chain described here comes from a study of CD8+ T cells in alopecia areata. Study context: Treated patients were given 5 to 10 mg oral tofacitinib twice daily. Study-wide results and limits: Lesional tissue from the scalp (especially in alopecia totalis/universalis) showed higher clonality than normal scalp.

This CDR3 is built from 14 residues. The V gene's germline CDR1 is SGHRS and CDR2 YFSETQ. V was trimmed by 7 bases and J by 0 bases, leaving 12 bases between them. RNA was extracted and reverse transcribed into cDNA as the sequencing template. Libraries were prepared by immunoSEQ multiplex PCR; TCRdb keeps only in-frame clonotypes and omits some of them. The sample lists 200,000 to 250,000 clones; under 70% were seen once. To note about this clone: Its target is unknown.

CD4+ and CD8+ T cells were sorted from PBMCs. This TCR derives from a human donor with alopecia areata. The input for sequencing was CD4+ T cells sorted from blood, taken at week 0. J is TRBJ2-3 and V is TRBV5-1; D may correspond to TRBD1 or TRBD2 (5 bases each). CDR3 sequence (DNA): TGCGCCAGCGCCCCCGGGACCAGCACAGATACGCAGTATTTT. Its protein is CASAPGTSTDTQYF.